This T cell receptor beta chain derives from a study of blood T cells in healthy people across ages. Study outcomes and limitations: Unknown donor CMV status possibly confounded expanded clonotype changes.

Sample-barcoded 5' priming and a J-beta primer mix drove a second PCR of roughly 6 to 12 cycles. TCRdb reprocessed the 5' RACE reads via MiXCR and lists one record per CDR3 protein. The data hold 1.4 million to 1.5 million distinct CDR3 sequences, with about 43% observed a single time. This clonotype was recorded only once. Its specificity is not known. The donors, aged 6 to 90, were healthy Caucasians from Russia. The draw of peripheral blood yielded ten milliliters from each donor. The CDR3 spans 16 residues. Trimming cost V 0 bases and J 11 bases, with 22 bases left between them. Germline CDR1 is MGHRA and CDR2 is YSYEKL.

The TCR originated in a woman between 18 and 30 years old in good health. J is TRBJ2-5 and V is TRBV4-1; TRBD1 is a possible D gene (6 bases). Sample: blood. This chain's CDR3 is CASSQDIGTSNYEQYF. In nucleotides, the CDR3 is TGCGCCAGCAGCCAAGATATCGGGACAAGCAACTATGAGCAGTACTTC.